A selection of T cell receptor beta chains follows, all from one sample in a study of blood T cells in healthy people across ages. TCRdb used MiXCR to reprocess the 5' RACE reads, holding one entry per CDR3 protein. The sample gives 1,500,000 or so distinct CDR3 sequences, around 59% of which show up once; 5% to 7% is in the top ten. Sequenced material: blood. Every receptor here comes from a man between 18 and 35 years old in good health. Each CDR3 is given with its conserved first and last residue. D genes are given only for firm matches. Only part of the rows carry a size: once, few, many, or a class if the clone is expanded.

j_call	v_call	clone_size	d_call	cdr3_nt	cdr3_aa
TRBJ2-7	TRBV7-2	NA	NA	TGTGCCAGCAGCGGATGGGGGGCCCGGACCTACGAGCAGTACTTC	CASSGWGARTYEQYF
TRBJ2-3	TRBV15	few	NA	TGTGCCACCAGCAGAGAGAGGACTAGCACAGATACGCAGTATTTT	CATSRERTSTDTQYF
TRBJ2-7	TRBV20-1	NA	NA	TGCAGTGCCAAAACAGTAACCCTTCTCCACGAGCAGTACTTC	CSAKTVTLLHEQYF
TRBJ2-1	TRBV12-3/TRBV12-4	NA	TRBD2	TGTGCCAGCAGTAAGGCCCGTGGGACTAGTCCGTTCTTC	CASSKARGTSPFF
TRBJ2-1	TRBV4-2	many	NA	TGTGCCAGCAGCCAAGGCGGGCTCTACAATGAGCAGTTCTTC	CASSQGGLYNEQFF
TRBJ1-5	TRBV6-2/TRBV6-3	NA	NA	TGTGCCAGCAGTTACGCTTGGTACCAGCCCCAGCATTTT	CASSYAWYQPQHF
TRBJ1-2	TRBV20-1	NA	NA	TGCAGTGCTGGAGAGGCCCCGTTCACAAACTATGGCTACACCTTC	CSAGEAPFTNYGYTF
TRBJ2-3	TRBV12-3/TRBV12-4	NA	TRBD2	TGTGCCAGCAGTTTTCGGCCGGGCCCCCGGGAGGACACAGATACGCAGTATTTT	CASSFRPGPREDTDTQYF
TRBJ1-5	TRBV28	NA	NA	TGTGCCAGCACAGGGCCCATCAATCAGCCCCAGCATTTT	CASTGPINQPQHF
TRBJ2-7	TRBV6-5	NA	TRBD1	TGTGCCAGCAGTTCACTATTCAACACCGGGACAGGGGGCGACGAGCAGTACTTC	CASSSLFNTGTGGDEQYF
TRBJ1-2	TRBV6-1	NA	NA	TGTGCCAGCAGGGATCCGACAGGACACGCGCCCTGGGACTACACCTTC	CASRDPTGHAPWDYTF
TRBJ1-1	TRBV2	NA	NA	TGTGCCAGCAGTGAAGCAGCGGGGTTTAGAGCTTTCTTT	CASSEAAGFRAFF
TRBJ2-7	TRBV4-1	NA	TRBD2	TGCGCCAGCAGCCAAGGCGGGGCGGGAGACGCCTACGAGCAGTACTTC	CASSQGGAGDAYEQYF
TRBJ2-1	TRBV29-1	NA	NA	TGCAGCGTTGAAGGCGCCCCCGGGTCGGCCCCGAGAGATGAGCAGTTCTTC	CSVEGAPGSAPRDEQFF
TRBJ2-7	TRBV20-1	few	NA	TGCAGTGCTAGATTCCCTGATCGGCGACCGACCTACGAGCAGTACTTC	CSARFPDRRPTYEQYF
TRBJ2-3	TRBV2	NA	NA	TGTGCCAGCAGTGATGTGGACCAGGGGGGTTTCGAAAATACGCAGTATTTT	CASSDVDQGGFENTQYF
TRBJ2-2	TRBV6-5	NA	TRBD1	TGTGCCAGCAGGACCAGACAGGGCGGCACCGGGGAGCTGTTTTTT	CASRTRQGGTGELFF
TRBJ2-2	TRBV3-1	NA	NA	TGTGCCAGCAGCCAAGTCCAGGCAGAGAACACCGGGGAGCTGTTTTTT	CASSQVQAENTGELFF
TRBJ2-1	TRBV12-3/TRBV12-4	NA	NA	TGTGCCAGCGCTCTTTATGAGCAGTTCTTC	CASALYEQFF
TRBJ2-3	TRBV7-9	once	NA	TGTGCCAGCAGCTTGCCGGCAGAGCCAGATACGCAGTATTTT	CASSLPAEPDTQYF
TRBJ1-2	TRBV9	NA	NA	TGTGCCAGCAGCGTAGTGGCAGGGAGCTATGGCTACACCTTC	CASSVVAGSYGYTF
TRBJ1-1	TRBV15	NA	TRBD1	TGTGCCACCAGCAGAGCTCGACAGGGTCGTGAAGCTTTCTTT	CATSRARQGREAFF
TRBJ2-5	TRBV5-6	NA	NA	TGTGCCAGCAGCTTGGGTGGTTGGGGGGGCCCAAAGGAGACCCAGTACTTC	CASSLGGWGGPKETQYF
TRBJ2-5	TRBV3-1	NA	NA	TGTGCCAGCAGCCGTCGGAGGGATGAGCAGTACTTC	CASSRRRDEQYF
TRBJ2-5	TRBV11-2	few	TRBD2	TGTGCCAGCAGCTTTAGCGGGAGGGCCAGAGAGACCCAGTACTTC	CASSFSGRARETQYF
TRBJ1-4	TRBV12-3/TRBV12-4	NA	NA	TGTGCCAGCACTAACAGAGGGCGAGGCGGAAAACTGTTTTTT	CASTNRGRGGKLFF
TRBJ1-1	TRBV6-1	NA	NA	TGTGCCAGCAGTTCTTTTTACGATCCGAACACTGAAGCTTTCTTT	CASSSFYDPNTEAFF
TRBJ1-1	TRBV7-2	NA	NA	TGTGCCAGCAGCTTATGGGGGAGGAGGGCAGGGGACACTGAAGCTTTCTTT	CASSLWGRRAGDTEAFF
TRBJ2-1	TRBV28	NA	TRBD2	TGTGCCAGCGAAGGAGCGGGGGTTTACAATGAGCAGTTCTTC	CASEGAGVYNEQFF
TRBJ2-1	TRBV29-1	once	TRBD2	TGCAGCGTTGCGAAAGGGACTAGCGGGGGCAATGAGCAGTTCTTC	CSVAKGTSGGNEQFF
TRBJ2-5	TRBV4-1	NA	NA	TGCGCCAGCAGCCCGCGGGACGCCACCCAAGAGACCCAGTACTTC	CASSPRDATQETQYF
TRBJ2-3	TRBV11-2	few	NA	TGTGCCAGCAGCTCGAGAGGAAGACAGAGAGCAGATACGCAGTATTTT	CASSSRGRQRADTQYF
TRBJ2-3	TRBV20-1	many	NA	TGCAGTGCTAGAGAGAGGTTTAGCACAGATACGCAGTATTTT	CSARERFSTDTQYF
TRBJ1-4	TRBV6-6	NA	TRBD1	TGTGCCAGCACCCGGGACAGCGCAACTAATGAAAAACTGTTTTTT	CASTRDSATNEKLFF
TRBJ1-1	TRBV2	NA	NA	TGTGCCAGCAGCGTAGTCGAGGAGGCTTTCTTT	CASSVVEEAFF
TRBJ1-4	TRBV29-1	NA	NA	TGCAGCGTTGAGGAGGGTAATGAAAAACTGTTTTTT	CSVEEGNEKLFF
TRBJ2-7	TRBV11-2	once	NA	TGTGCCAGCAGCTTATACAGGGAAGGTCAGAGCTCCTCCTACGAGCAGTACTTC	CASSLYREGQSSSYEQYF
TRBJ2-1	TRBV12-3/TRBV12-4	NA	TRBD2	TGTGCCAGCAGTTTTATGTGGGGGGGATCCTACGAGCAGTTCTTC	CASSFMWGGSYEQFF
TRBJ1-1	TRBV4-3	NA	NA	TGCGCCAGCAGCCAAGAATGGGTCGGGGTAACTGAAGCTTTCTTT	CASSQEWVGVTEAFF
TRBJ2-5	TRBV29-1	NA	NA	TGCAGCGTTGAATTCGCGGGGCCCCAAGAGACCCAGTACTTC	CSVEFAGPQETQYF
TRBJ2-3	TRBV12-3/TRBV12-4	NA	NA	TGTGCCAGCAGCCAGGGACGAGCGGCCACAGATACGCAGTATTTT	CASSQGRAATDTQYF
TRBJ1-1	TRBV6-2/TRBV6-3	NA	NA	TGTGCCAGCAGTGGCTTTCCCATGAACACTGAAGCTTTCTTT	CASSGFPMNTEAFF
TRBJ1-2	TRBV4-2	NA	NA	TGTGCCAGCAGCCAGGTCCCAAAAAGAGCTAGCTATGGCTACACCTTC	CASSQVPKRASYGYTF
TRBJ1-2	TRBV16	few	TRBD1	TGTGCCAGCAGCCAAGGAACACAGGGGACTGGCTACACCTTC	CASSQGTQGTGYTF
TRBJ1-2	TRBV5-1	NA	NA	TGCGCCAGCAGCGTACAGGGTTGGGGCTACACCTTC	CASSVQGWGYTF
TRBJ1-5	TRBV12-3/TRBV12-4	few	TRBD1	TGTGCCAGCAGCCAACAGGGACAGATCAATCAGCCCCAGCATTTT	CASSQQGQINQPQHF
TRBJ2-7	TRBV5-6	NA	TRBD1	TGTGCCAGCAGCTTGGTTAAAGGACAGGGGAAGTGGGCCTACGAGCAGTACTTC	CASSLVKGQGKWAYEQYF
TRBJ2-1	TRBV13	NA	TRBD2	TGTGCCAGCAGCTTAGGGGTAGCGGGAGTATGGAATGAGCAGTTCTTC	CASSLGVAGVWNEQFF
TRBJ2-3	TRBV28	NA	NA	TGTGCCAGCAGTTTAGGGGTCGAAGATACGCAGTATTTT	CASSLGVEDTQYF
TRBJ2-4	TRBV12-3/TRBV12-4	NA	NA	TGTGCCAGCAGCCCAAACCCTTGGCGGGGGCCTGCCAAAAACATTCAGTACTTC	CASSPNPWRGPAKNIQYF